This TCR beta chain was sequenced during a study of blood T cells in healthy people across ages. The authors ran a second PCR of about 7 to 11 cycles using a sample-barcoded 5' primer and a J-beta primer mix. Each TCR beta cDNA got a 12-nucleotide random molecular identifier. Each CDR3 protein gets one entry after TCRdb re-called the 5' RACE reads with MiXCR. Of roughly 700,000 distinct CDR3 sequences in the sample, approximately 25% are singletons; the top ten hold more than 7.5%. Only a few counts were recorded for this clonotype. The CDR3 is 16 residues long. J gave up 8 bases and V 3 bases, and 12 bases lay outside the gene matches. Germline lookup yields CDR1 SGDLS and CDR2 YYNGEE. These data were likewise used in another study, on T cells of mothers and their children.

Sequencing was performed on blood. The receptor comes from a boy between 10 and 17 years old in good health. V is TRBV9 and J is TRBJ2-1, with 9 bases lining up with TRBD1. The CDR3 loop is CASSGKPGTGRHEQFF. The CDR3 coding sequence is TGTGCCAGCAGCGGCAAACCGGGGACAGGGAGGCATGAGCAGTTCTTC.